These 16 T cell receptor beta chains came from one sample sequenced in a study of OX40 agonist ivuxolimab in advanced cancers. Produced via immunoSEQ multiplex PCR; TCRdb's table is partial and in-frame only. The sample holds roughly 69,000 clones; about 89% are singletons and the top ten take approximately 3.9%. Sequences were derived from CD4+ or CD8+ T cells sorted from blood, sampled in a trial of the OX40 agonist ivuxolimab. The source of these receptors is an adult with an advanced solid tumor such as melanoma, head and neck, liver or kidney cancer.

The CDR3 protein is CASSITGGPNSPLHF. The CDR3 nucleotides are TGTGCCAGTAGTATAACAGGGGGCCCTAATTCACCCCTCCACTTT. V and J are TRBV19 and TRBJ1-6; 9 bases are a match to TRBD1. This CDR3 has 15 amino acids. J lost 6 bases, V lost 2 bases, and 2 bases had no gene match. From germline, CDR1 is LNHDA and CDR2 SQIVND (reference sequence).

The chain uses TRBV27 and TRBJ2-7; TRBD1 might be the D (6 bases). The length of the CDR3 is 14 residues. Between the trimmed V and J ends, which lost 7 bases and 2 bases, there was a span of 15 bases. The V gene's germline CDR1 is MNHEY and CDR2 SMNVEV (reference sequence). DNA of the CDR3: TGTGCCAGCATACAGGGATGGGCTCCCTACGAGCAGTACTTC. Translation gives CASIQGWAPYEQYF.

The chain carries TRBV7-6 and TRBJ2-2; no definite D call. The CDR3 has 15 amino acids. The germline CDR1 and CDR2 sequences are SGHVS and FNYEAQ. V shed 1 base and J shed 7 bases, with 13 bases lying between them. In DNA form, the CDR3 reads TGTGCCAGCAGCTTAGTGCGGCTACCCGGCGGGGAGCTGTTTTTT. It encodes CASSLVRLPGGELFF. Filled out from reference TRBV7-6 and TRBJ2-2, the complete variable domain reads GAGVSQSPRYKVTKRGQDVALRCDPISGHVSLYWYRQALGQGPEFLTYFNYEAQQDKSGLPNDRFSAERPEGSISTLTIQRTEQRDSAMYRCASSLVRLPGGELFFGEGSRLTVL.

The chain is built from TRBV27 and TRBJ1-5; 7 bases map to TRBD1. V dropped 1 base and J dropped 6; count of bases not matched to a gene: 3. Per the germline V gene, CDR1 is MNHEY and CDR2 is SMNVEV (reference sequence). This CDR3 contains 14 residues. The CDR3 is CASSLYRGGQPQHF. The CDR3 nucleotides read TGTGCCAGCAGTTTATACAGGGGTGGTCAGCCCCAGCATTTT.

This sequence joins TRBV5-1 and TRBJ2-1, with D uncertain. V was trimmed by 5 bases and J by 9 bases, leaving 9 bases between them. Germline V CDR1 and CDR2: SGHRS, YFSETQ. The CDR3 is 11 residues long. The CDR3 coding sequence is TGCGCCAGCAGGGTGTTGGCTGAGCAGTTCTTC. This codes for CASRVLAEQFF.

The chain employs TRBV21-1 and TRBJ1-5; TRBD1 was called by the table and not checked on the DNA. TRBV21-1 is annotated as a pseudogene. This CDR3 is 14 amino acids long. The DNA of the CDR3 is TGTGCCAGCAGCAAAGGACACCCAATGAGGCCCCAGCATTTT. This gives the protein CASSKGHPMRPQHF.

This clone was observed a single time. The chain links TRBV4-1 to TRBJ2-2; TRBD2 matches 7 bases. Germline trimming cut 0 bases from V and 6 bases from J; bases unmatched to any gene: 1. CDR3 length: 14 amino acids. The germline CDR1 and CDR2 sequences are MGHRA and YSYEKL. CDR3 DNA sequence: TGCGCCAGCAGCCAAGAAGCGGGATCCGGGGAGCTGTTTTTT. As protein: CASSQEAGSGELFF.

V and J are TRBV7-8 and TRBJ2-3; tentative D call: TRBD1 (6 bases). Germline V CDR1 and CDR2: SGHVS, FQNEAQ. There are 15 residues in the CDR3. V was shortened by 3 bases and J by 5 bases, with 15 bases between the two germline ends. CDR3 sequence (DNA): TGTGCCAGCAGCTTTGGGGTAGGGGGTCTAGATACGCAGTATTTT. Translation gives CASSFGVGGLDTQYF. Supplemented by reference TRBV7-8 and TRBJ2-3, the full variable domain reads GAGVSQSPRYKVAKRGQDVALRCDPISGHVSLFWYQQALGQGPEFLTYFQNEAQLDKSGLPSDRFFAERPEGSVSTLKIQRTQQEDSAVYLCASSFGVGGLDTQYFGPGTRLTVL.

CDR3 amino acids: CASSALFPGYTF. The CDR3 DNA is TGTGCCAGCAGCGCCCTTTTCCCCGGCTACACCTTC. The chain recombines TRBV9 with TRBJ1-2, with unresolved D. This CDR3 spans 12 amino acids. The germline V and J ends were trimmed by 3 bases and 8 bases, with 11 bases remaining between them. Germline V lookup: CDR1 SGDLS, CDR2 YYNGEE.

The table lists this clone with a count of one. This rearrangement joins TRBV14 to TRBJ2-5; D is perhaps TRBD1 or TRBD2 (5 bases each). V lost 4 bases, J lost 5 bases, and 20 bases lay in between. CDR3 length equals 16 residues. The germline V gene encodes CDR1 SGHDN and CDR2 FVKESK. The CDR3 here is CASSRSPEGSGETQYF. The CDR3 DNA reads TGTGCCAGCAGCCGTTCACCCGAGGGGTCGGGGGAGACCCAGTACTTC.

The rearrangement links TRBV14 to TRBJ2-3, with 14 positions matching TRBD2. Germline loops: CDR1 SGHDN, CDR2 FVKESK. The V and J ends lost 4 bases and 3 bases, in that order; junction bases with no gene match: 12. The CDR3 totals 19 residues. Here the CDR3 DNA reads TGTGCCAGCAGCCCGGGGAGACTAGCGGGAGGGCCTGCGACAGATACGCAGTATTTT. Translated, it gives CASSPGRLAGGPATDTQYF.

CDR3 amino acids: CASSTSINTEAFF. CDR3 bases: TGTGCCAGTAGTACGTCGATCAACACTGAAGCTTTCTTT. This sequence joins TRBV19 and TRBJ1-1; no definite D call. Germline values: CDR1 LNHDA, CDR2 SQIVND (reference sequence). V shed 4 bases and J shed 2 bases, with 8 bases lying between them. CDR3 length: 13 residues. Complete variable domain (other parts from reference TRBV19 and TRBJ1-1): DGGITQSPKYLFRKEGQNVTLSCEQNLNHDAMYWYRQDPGQGLRLIYYSQIVNDFQKGDIAEGYSVSREKKESFPLTVTSAQKNPTAFYLCASSTSINTEAFFGQGTRLTVV.

This clone was seen a few times. Additional DNA sequences in this sample encode the identical CDR3. The chain combines TRBV7-2 with TRBJ2-7; D is uncertain. V was trimmed by 4 bases and J by 2 bases, leaving 3 bases between them. The CDR3 runs 11 residues. Germline V gives CDR1 SGHTA, CDR2 FQGNSA. The CDR3 here is CASSSAYEQYF. The DNA of the CDR3 is TGTGCCAGCAGCTCGGCCTACGAGCAGTACTTC.

The rearrangement uses TRBV5-1 and TRBJ1-2; 8 nucleotides agree with TRBD1. After removal of 7 bases from V and 3 bases from J, the junction contained 11 bases not matched to a gene. The V gene's germline CDR1 is SGHRS and CDR2 YFSETQ. CDR3 length: 15 amino acids. CDR3 sequence (DNA): TGCGCCAGCCGATTACCGGGACAGGTAGACTATGGCTACACCTTC. Its translation is CASRLPGQVDYGYTF. The complete variable domain, with remaining parts taken from reference TRBV5-1 and TRBJ1-2, reads KAGVTQTPRYLIKTRGQQVTLSCSPISGHRSVSWYQQTPGQGLQFLFEYFSETQRNKGNFPGRFSGRQFSNSRSEMNVSTLELGDSALYLCASRLPGQVDYGYTFGSGTRLTVV.

The chain combines TRBV11-2 with TRBJ1-4; D perhaps matches TRBD1 (5 bases). The CDR3 has 15 amino acids. Per the germline V gene, CDR1 is SGHAT and CDR2 is FQNNGV. V was clipped by 3 bases and J by 4 bases, with 12 bases between them. The CDR3: CASSFRAAVNEKLFF. The CDR3 bases are TGTGCCAGCAGCTTCAGGGCGGCGGTTAATGAAAAACTGTTTTTT.

The gene calls are TRBV10-2 and TRBJ1-2, with a possible D match to TRBD1 (6 bases). V gave up 3 bases and J gave up 4 bases, with 21 bases separating them. The CDR3 totals 17 residues. Germline loops: CDR1 WSHSY, CDR2 SAAADI. CDR3: CASSEPTHRDHGYGYTF. CDR3 in DNA: TGCGCCAGCAGTGAACCGACGCACAGGGATCACGGCTATGGCTACACCTTC.